One sample yielded the 7 T cell receptor beta chains listed below, sequenced in a study of spatial heterogeneity in lung cancer. Study-wide results and caveats: The number of expanded tumor alpha and beta chains correlated with mutation number.

No antigen is known for these receptors. Via MiXCR, TCRdb re-called the 5' RACE reads, giving one row per CDR3 protein. The profile covers about 15,000 distinct CDR3 sequences, with 6% to 6.5% appearing a single time and approximately 6.2% taken by the ten largest. Time point given: sample taken at primary tumor resection. Specimen: lung tumor tissue, collected at surgery. These receptors originate from a male donor with early-stage non-small cell lung cancer.

This clonotype appeared a few times. With the library built for alpha chains, this beta chain is off target and its frequency is not meaningful. The chain employs TRBV4-2 and TRBJ2-3; D is unclear. V lost 4 bases and J lost 4, with 9 bases in between. The CDR3 totals 13 residues. Germline CDR1 LGHNA, CDR2 YNFKEQ. The CDR3: CASSRSDPDTQYF. DNA of the CDR3: TGTGCCAGCAGCCGGTCGGACCCAGATACGCAGTATTTT.

At least ten counts were recorded for this clonotype. The size of this beta chain means little, since it is a stray read in a library made for alpha chains. The chain employs TRBV11-2 and TRBJ2-1, with D unclear. Germline V gene lookup returns CDR1 SGHAT and CDR2 FQNNGV. V dropped 0 bases and J dropped 6 bases, with 12 bases sitting between them. The CDR3 runs 15 residues. The CDR3 loop reads CASSLERMWGNEQFF. The CDR3 region has the DNA TGTGCCAGCAGCTTAGAACGGATGTGGGGCAATGAGCAGTTCTTC.

This clonotype was seen ten or more times. Since it is a stray read in a library aimed at alpha chains, this beta chain has a size that is not meaningful. The chain links TRBV24-1 to TRBJ2-3; D is unclear. V was trimmed by 7 bases and J by 3 bases, leaving 4 bases between them. Germline CDR1 reads KGHDR; CDR2 reads SFDVKD. The length of the CDR3 is 11 residues. The CDR3 protein is CATSRTDTQYF. As DNA, the CDR3 is TGTGCCACCAGCCGAACAGATACGCAGTATTTT.

By share, this clonotype counts as medium-sized (0.01 to 0.1%). Because this beta chain is a stray read in a library intended to capture alpha chains, its abundance should not be given much weight. The V gene is TRBV21-1, the J gene TRBJ2-4; the D call in the table, TRBD1, was not verified against the DNA. TRBV21-1 is annotated as a pseudogene. The CDR3 loop spans 19 amino acids. The CDR3 here is CASSPQTCGGGLAKNIQYF. DNA for the CDR3: TGTGCCAGCAGCCCGCAAACCTGTGGCGGTGGACTAGCCAAAAACATTCAGTACTTC.

Of note for this clonotype: Being off target in a library aimed at alpha chains, this beta chain has a size of little meaning. This chain connects TRBV5-1 to TRBJ2-3, with a tentative D call TRBD1 (5 bases). The CDR3 loop spans 14 amino acids. The V gene lost 0 bases and the J gene lost 0 bases, with 5 bases spanning the gap. Germline V gene lookup returns CDR1 SGHRS and CDR2 YFSETQ. CDR3 nucleotide sequence: TGCGCCAGCAGCTTGGGGGGCAGCACAGATACGCAGTATTTT. It codes for CASSLGGSTDTQYF.

This clonotype was counted at least ten times. Since the library was made to target alpha chains, this beta chain is a stray read and its abundance is not meaningful. The chain combines TRBV28 with TRBJ2-7, with 12 bases lining up with TRBD1. The CDR3 loop spans 15 amino acids. Germline CDR1 MDHEN, CDR2 SYDVKM. The J segment lost 6 bases and the V segment lost 8 bases, leaving 11 bases of the junction unmatched. The CDR3: CASGTPGQGAFEQYF. DNA for the CDR3: TGTGCCAGCGGCACCCCGGGACAGGGGGCATTCGAGCAGTACTTC.

There are many counts of this clonotype. Since it is a stray read in a library aimed at alpha chains, this beta chain has a size that is not meaningful. V and J are TRBV7-3 and TRBJ2-6; TRBD1 matches 9 bases. Germline V gives CDR1 SGHTA, CDR2 FQGTGA. V was pared by 0 bases and J by 1 base, with 1 base of the junction left unmatched. CDR3 length: 17 residues. The CDR3 spells CASSLTGTGSGANVLTF. DNA of the CDR3: TGTGCCAGCAGCTTAACCGGGACAGGGTCTGGGGCCAACGTCCTGACTTTC.